The present T cell receptor (beta chain) was sequenced within a study of T cells in narcolepsy. Libraries were prepared by immunoSEQ multiplex PCR; TCRdb keeps only in-frame clonotypes and omits some of them. The repertoire holds 30,000 to 40,000 clones, with 75% to 90% as singletons. Germline V gives CDR1 GTSNPN, CDR2 SVGIG (reference sequence). The CDR3 loop spans 20 amino acids. Germline trimming cut 1 base from V and 5 bases from J; bases unmatched to any gene: 24. V gene TRBV30 combines with J gene TRBJ2-5; 8 bases map to TRBD1. This clonotype was sampled from a human donor with narcolepsy. Sequencing was carried out using CD45RA- memory CD4+ T cells from PBMCs. CDR3 bases: TGTGCCTGGAGTGGACATCTGAGCGTCCCGGGGACAGGCGTAGAGGAGACCCAGTACTTC. It is translated as CAWSGHLSVPGTGVEETQYF. Combining the CDR3 with reference TRBV30 and TRBJ2-5 gives the whole variable domain SQTIHQWPATLVQPVGSPLSLECTVEGTSNPNLYWYRQAAGRGLQLLFYSVGIGQISSEVPQNLSASRPQDRQFILSSKKLLLSDSGFYLCAWSGHLSVPGTGVEETQYFGPGTRLLVL.